The 18 T cell receptor beta chains presented below share a single source sample, sequenced in a study of beta chain features in type 1 diabetes. Overall study results and limits: The study found moderately but significantly shorter TCRB CDR3s in all four CD4+ subsets of Type 1 diabetes patients.

These receptors lack a known antigen. Since all of the isolated RNA was reverse transcribed, expressed TCRB transcripts were what got sequenced. The protocol was immunoSEQ multiplex PCR, while the TCRdb copy is restricted to in-frame clones and leaves out a portion. The table shows about 99,000 clones, with about 26% occurring only once. Sample: central memory CD4+ T cells from blood. Receptors were obtained from a woman aged 18-29 years with type 1 diabetes.

V gene TRBV2 combines with J gene TRBJ2-7, with D perhaps matching TRBD1 (6 bases). V lost 1 base, J lost 7 bases, and 14 bases lay in between. This CDR3 comprises 14 residues. Germline V CDR1 and CDR2: SNHLY, FYNNEI. The DNA for the CDR3 is TGTGCCAGCAGTGAAGACAGGGCACTACGTGAGCAGTACTTC. Its translation is CASSEDRALREQYF. The complete variable domain, with remaining parts taken from reference TRBV2 and TRBJ2-7, reads EPEVTQTPSHQVTQMGQEVILRCVPISNHLYFYWYRQILGQKVEFLVSFYNNEISEKSEIFDDQFSVERPDGSNFTLKIRSTKLEDSAMYFCASSEDRALREQYFGPGTRLTVT.

This clone was observed a handful of times. The rearrangement joins TRBV5-4 to TRBJ2-5; the match to TRBD1 covers 10 bases. With V trimmed by 3 bases and J by 5 bases, 7 bases remained unmatched. Germline CDR1 reads SGHNT; CDR2 reads YYREEE (reference sequence). The CDR3 extends over 15 amino acids. The CDR3 DNA follows: TGTGCCAGCAGCTCACGGGACAGGGGTTGGGAGACCCAGTACTTC. Translated: CASSSRDRGWETQYF.

In its sample, this clone was seen a few times. This rearrangement joins TRBV7-3 to TRBJ2-1, with 14 bases identical to TRBD2. The CDR3 covers 15 residues. The germline CDR1 and CDR2 sequences are SGHTA and FQGTGA. J was trimmed by 6 bases and V by 5 bases; bases with no gene match: 3. The chain's CDR3 is CASSVGTSGSNEQFF. The CDR3 region has the DNA TGTGCCAGCAGCGTGGGGACTAGCGGGAGCAATGAGCAGTTCTTC.

This clone has more than one count but fewer than ten. The chain couples TRBV20-1 to TRBJ2-7, with unresolved D. The germline V gene has CDR1 DFQATT and CDR2 SNEGSKA (reference sequence). The CDR3 runs 11 residues. Trimming removed 2 bases from V and 0 bases from J, with 2 bases in between. The CDR3 spells CSARLSYEQYF. CDR3 coding DNA: TGCAGTGCTAGACTCTCCTACGAGCAGTACTTC.

This clone was counted a few times. The chain employs TRBV2 and TRBJ2-7, with 7 bases fitting TRBD1. Germline CDR1 reads SNHLY; CDR2 reads FYNNEI. This CDR3 spans 14 amino acids. Losses at the gene ends were 7 bases for V and 5 bases for J; bases not matched to a gene: 11. CDR3 DNA sequence: TGTGCCAGCATGCCGGGTGAAACAGGGGACGAGCAGTACTTC. Its translation: CASMPGETGDEQYF.

This clone showed up just a few times. V and J are TRBV10-3 and TRBJ2-2; no reliable D call. CDR3 length: 17 residues. Germline loops: CDR1 ENHRY, CDR2 SYGVKD. The CDR3 spells CASKSTSGPGDTGELFF. For the CDR3, the DNA is TGTGCTTCCAAATCCACGTCTGGGCCTGGTGACACCGGGGAGCTGTTTTTT.

J is TRBJ2-6 and V is TRBV28; 7 bases fit TRBD1. J gave up 0 bases and V 6 bases, and 8 bases lay outside the gene matches. Germline V lookup: CDR1 MDHEN, CDR2 SYDVKM. This CDR3 contains 17 residues. This CDR3 reads CASRPDRTTSGANVLTF. DNA for the CDR3: TGTGCCAGCAGACCGGACAGGACGACCTCTGGGGCCAACGTCCTGACTTTC.

V usage is TRBV28 and J usage is TRBJ1-4; D may be TRBD1 (5 bases). V was shortened by 6 bases and J by 8 bases, with 10 bases between the two germline ends. The CDR3 extends over 12 amino acids. The germline CDR1 and CDR2 sequences are MDHEN and SYDVKM. The CDR3 sequence: CASSKGVEKLFF. In nucleotides, the CDR3 is TGTGCCAGCAGCAAAGGGGTGGAAAAACTGTTTTTT.

The table lists this clone with a few counts. The J gene is TRBJ1-2, the V gene TRBV7-9; D unresolved. Deletions cut 3 bases from V and 0 bases from J, with 14 bases between. The CDR3 loop spans 16 amino acids. CDR1 and CDR2 (germline): SEHNR, FQNEAQ (reference sequence). CDR3: CASSFQWAAANYGYTF. The DNA for the CDR3 is TGTGCCAGCAGCTTCCAGTGGGCAGCCGCTAACTATGGCTACACCTTC.

The genes are TRBV7-9 and TRBJ2-7; 8 nucleotides line up with TRBD1. This CDR3 is 15 amino acids long. The germline V gene encodes CDR1 SEHNR and CDR2 FQNEAQ (reference sequence). The junction had 10 bases not matched to a gene; V was cut back by 6 bases and J by 3 bases. The chain's CDR3 is CASRRGQGPNYEQYV. The CDR3 DNA follows: TGTGCCAGCAGACGTGGACAGGGTCCTAACTACGAGCAGTACGTC.

The chain carries TRBV9 and TRBJ2-2; tentatively, D is TRBD2 (5 bases). Trimming cost V 0 bases and J 6 bases, with 6 bases left between them. Germline loops: CDR1 SGDLS, CDR2 YYNGEE. The CDR3 runs to 13 residues. The CDR3 sequence: CASSVGGAGELFF. The CDR3 DNA is TGTGCCAGCAGCGTAGGGGGAGCCGGGGAGCTGTTTTTT.

This chain links TRBV7-6 with TRBJ2-1; D is possibly TRBD2 (5 bases). The length of the CDR3 is 16 residues. V was shortened by 5 bases and J by 5 bases, with 19 bases between the two germline ends. Germline V gives CDR1 SGHVS, CDR2 FNYEAQ. The CDR3 DNA follows: TGTGCCAGCAGCCCGTCCTTGGCGGGCCGACACAATGAGCAGTTCTTC. Translated, it gives CASSPSLAGRHNEQFF.

This clone has more than one count but fewer than ten. The chain's CDR3 is CASSFRDTSYEQYV. Here the CDR3 DNA reads TGTGCCAGCAGCTTCCGGGACACTTCCTACGAGCAGTACGTC. This chain joins TRBV6-6 and TRBJ2-7, with D maybe TRBD1 (6 bases). Germline CDR1 MNHNY, CDR2 SVGAGI (reference sequence). The length of the CDR3 is 14 residues. The V and J ends lost 6 bases and 1 base respectively, with 13 bases between them.

The chain joins TRBV7-9 to TRBJ2-7; 7 bases line up with TRBD2. This CDR3 is 12 amino acids long. With V trimmed by 10 bases and J by 7 bases, 10 bases remained unmatched. The germline V gene encodes CDR1 SEHNR and CDR2 FQNEAQ (reference sequence). The CDR3 reads CATRTSLGEQYF. DNA for the CDR3: TGTGCCACCCGGACTAGTCTTGGGGAGCAGTACTTC.

The CDR3 DNA reads as TGTGCCAGCAGTCCCCTGGACAGGGATGACCGGCCCCAGCATTTT. This codes for CASSPLDRDDRPQHF. V gene TRBV28 combines with J gene TRBJ1-5, with 8 bases lining up with TRBD1. The CDR3 runs to 15 residues. Germline trimming cut 5 bases from V and 9 bases from J; bases unmatched to any gene: 12. In germline, CDR1 is MDHEN, CDR2 SYDVKM.

This clone was counted only a few times. This chain joins TRBV30 and TRBJ1-2; maybe TRBD1 (5 bases). Germline assignment: CDR1 GTSNPN and CDR2 SVGIG (reference sequence). Trimming left V 3 bases short and J 2 bases short, with 16 bases between. CDR3 length: 15 residues. The CDR3 DNA reads TGTGCCTGGAGGGTAACCGACAGAGTGAACTATGGCTACACCTTC. Its translation is CAWRVTDRVNYGYTF.

The CDR3 is CAWRGTGTSEYAITYNEQFF. In DNA, the CDR3 is TGTGCCTGGCGAGGTACCGGGACTAGCGAATACGCCATCACTTACAATGAGCAGTTCTTC. The V and J genes are TRBV30 and TRBJ2-1, with 10 bases that match TRBD2. Germline loops: CDR1 GTSNPN, CDR2 SVGIG (reference sequence). J was trimmed by 4 bases and V by 5 bases; bases with no gene match: 23. The CDR3 has 20 amino acids.

This chain connects TRBV5-6 to TRBJ1-1; D remains ambiguous. The CDR3 sequence is 15 residues long. The V gene's germline CDR1 is SGHDT and CDR2 YYEEEE. Trimming shortened V by 5 bases and J by 2 bases, and 16 bases separated the two germline ends. CDR3 sequence: CASSTLGGINTEAFF. The CDR3 DNA sequence: TGTGCCAGCAGTACCTTGGGAGGGATTAACACTGAAGCTTTCTTT.